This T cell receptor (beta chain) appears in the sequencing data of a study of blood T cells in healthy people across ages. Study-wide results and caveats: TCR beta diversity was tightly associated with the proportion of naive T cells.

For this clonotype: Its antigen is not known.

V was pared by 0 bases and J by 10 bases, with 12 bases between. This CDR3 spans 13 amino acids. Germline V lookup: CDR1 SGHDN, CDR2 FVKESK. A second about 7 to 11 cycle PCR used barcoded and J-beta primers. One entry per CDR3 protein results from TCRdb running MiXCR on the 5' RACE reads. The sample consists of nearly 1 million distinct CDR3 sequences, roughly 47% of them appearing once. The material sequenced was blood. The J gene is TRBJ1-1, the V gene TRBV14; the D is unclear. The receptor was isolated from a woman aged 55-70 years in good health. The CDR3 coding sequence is TGTGCCAGCAGCCAAGATCCGGGTCTGGGAGCTTTCTTT. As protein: CASSQDPGLGAFF.